Sequencing of this TCR beta chain was carried out in a study of early T cells in non-severe SARS-CoV-2 infection. CDR1 LNHDA and CDR2 SQIVND come from the germline V gene (reference sequence). The CDR3 loop spans 13 amino acids. The V end lost 4 bases, the J end lost 4 bases, and 11 bases lay between the germline ends. Unique molecular identifiers tagged individual cDNA molecules. Using its own MiXCR run on the 5' RACE reads, TCRdb lists one record per CDR3 protein. The top ten clones hold about 5% of a sample with about 48,000 distinct CDR3 sequences, roughly 5.9% of them seen once. This clonotype appeared a few times. Its target is not known. General study points: Using VDJdb, the matching emphasized anti-spike CD8 responses while missing private and CD4 specificities.

The TCR comes from an adult who was a healthcare worker with PCR-confirmed SARS-CoV-2 infection or an uninfected control (not recorded which). The sequenced sample was whole blood. V is TRBV19 and J is TRBJ2-7; D not resolved. The DNA for the CDR3 is TGTGCCAGTAGTACACCTCCGGCATACGAGCAGTACTTC. This encodes CASSTPPAYEQYF.